This TCR beta chain was sequenced during a study of cytomegalovirus exposure and HLA in healthy donors. Study-level information: Among the roughly 400 donors who were genotyped, 81% fell in the genetic ancestry cluster that is associated with self-reported Caucasian donors. Study outcomes and limitations: A later analysis showed TCR association rates differing by HLA locus, peaking at DRB1 and lowest at HLA-C. As was reported, the HLA-A and HLA-B alleles of most subjects were accurately predicted from TCR beta sequences.

Comments on this clone: Its antigen remains unidentified.

It was with 60 Vbeta and 13 Jbeta primers that the PCR ran. TCRdb keeps only in-frame clones here, not all; method: immunoSEQ multiplex PCR. Counted here are 95,000 to 150,000 clones, under 70% occurring once; the ten biggest clones make up about 1.6%. These donors counted as nominally healthy when sampled, but unrecorded immune exposures were likely. The V and J ends lost 2 bases and 1 base respectively, with 9 bases between them. The CDR3 totals 15 residues. The V gene's germline CDR1 is MNHNS and CDR2 SASEGT. The TCR originated in a young man in good health and CMV-seronegative. The sample taken for sequencing was PBMCs. This chain uses TRBV6-1 with TRBJ2-1; perhaps TRBD2 as D (5 bases). The CDR3 sequence is CASSELAGSYNEQFF. CDR3 nucleotide sequence: TGTGCCAGCAGTGAACTAGCAGGTTCCTACAATGAGCAGTTCTTC.